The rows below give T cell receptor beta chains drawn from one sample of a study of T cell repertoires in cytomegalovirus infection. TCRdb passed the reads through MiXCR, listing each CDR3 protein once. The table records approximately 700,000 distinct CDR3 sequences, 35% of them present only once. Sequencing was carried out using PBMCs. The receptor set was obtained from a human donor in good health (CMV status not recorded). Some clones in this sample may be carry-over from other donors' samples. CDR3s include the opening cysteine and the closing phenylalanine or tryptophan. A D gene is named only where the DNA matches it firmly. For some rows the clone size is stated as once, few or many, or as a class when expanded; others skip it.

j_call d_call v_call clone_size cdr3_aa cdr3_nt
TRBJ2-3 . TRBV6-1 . CASSERRVLDTQYF TGTGCCAGCAGTGAAAGAAGGGTCTTAGATACGCAGTATTTT
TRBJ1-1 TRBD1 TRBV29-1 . CSPNRQGAPNTEAFF TGCAGCCCGAATAGACAGGGGGCGCCGAACACTGAAGCTTTCTTT
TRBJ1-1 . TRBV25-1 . CASSGGRVLNTEAFF TGTGCCAGCAGTGGCGGTCGCGTCTTGAACACTGAAGCTTTCTTT
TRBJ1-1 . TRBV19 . CASIRLRGGNTEAFF TGTGCCAGTATTCGCCTTCGGGGGGGGAACACTGAAGCTTTCTTT
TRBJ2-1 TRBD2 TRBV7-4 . CASSLGTGGVRNEQFF TGTGCCAGCAGCTTAGGAACGGGAGGGGTTCGGAATGAGCAGTTCTTC
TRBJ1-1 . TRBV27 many CASSLSLMNTEAFF TGTGCCAGCAGTTTGAGTTTGATGAACACTGAAGCTTTCTTT
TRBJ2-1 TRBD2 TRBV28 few CASSPRGSGGRYNEQFF TGTGCCAGCAGTCCCCGGGGAAGCGGGGGGCGGTACAATGAGCAGTTCTTC
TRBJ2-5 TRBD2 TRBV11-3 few CASSTSGTETQYF TGTGCCAGCAGTACTAGCGGGACAGAGACCCAGTACTTC
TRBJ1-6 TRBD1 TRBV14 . CASSQGQRNSPLHF TGTGCCAGCAGCCAGGGACAGCGGAATTCACCCCTCCACTTT
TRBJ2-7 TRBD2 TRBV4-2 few CASSPGLARNSYEQYF TGTGCCAGCAGCCCGGGACTAGCGCGTAACTCCTACGAGCAGTACTTC
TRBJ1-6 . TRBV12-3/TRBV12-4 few CASRRPGNSPLHF TGTGCCAGCCGTCGGCCAGGGAATTCACCCCTCCACTTT
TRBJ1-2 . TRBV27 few CASSWTAGQYNGYTF TGTGCCAGCAGTTGGACAGCCGGGCAGTATAATGGCTACACCTTC
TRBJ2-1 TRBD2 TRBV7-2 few CASSLFGGGLFNEQFF TGTGCCAGCAGCTTATTTGGCGGGGGGCTCTTCAATGAGCAGTTCTTC
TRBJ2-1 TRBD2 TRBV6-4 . CASSEQTSGSSYNEQFF TGTGCCAGCAGTGAACAAACTAGCGGGAGCTCCTACAATGAGCAGTTCTTC
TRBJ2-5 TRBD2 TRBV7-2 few CASSLEGGGKTQYF TGTGCCAGCAGCTTAGAGGGCGGGGGAAAGACCCAGTACTTC
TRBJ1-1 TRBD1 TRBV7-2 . CASSAQTGGNTEAFF TGTGCCAGCAGCGCTCAAACAGGGGGGAACACTGAAGCTTTCTTT
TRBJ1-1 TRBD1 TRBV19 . CASRDRSEAFF TGTGCCAGCCGGGACAGGAGTGAAGCTTTCTTT
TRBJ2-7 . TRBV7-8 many CASSLASDSNYEQYF TGTGCCAGCAGCTTGGCTTCGGACAGTAACTACGAGCAGTACTTC
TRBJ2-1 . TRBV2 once CASSVSGAYNEQFF TGTGCCAGCAGTGTTTCTGGGGCCTACAATGAGCAGTTCTTC
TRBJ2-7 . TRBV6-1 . CASSDSLYEQYF TGTGCCAGCTCGGACAGCCTCTACGAGCAGTACTTC
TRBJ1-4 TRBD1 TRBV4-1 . CASSQGPQRQGFEKLFF TGCGCCAGCAGCCAAGGCCCTCAACGACAGGGGTTTGAAAAACTGTTTTTT
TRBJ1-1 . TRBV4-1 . CASSQVEVSTEAFF TGCGCCAGCAGCCAAGTTGAGGTGAGCACTGAAGCTTTCTTT
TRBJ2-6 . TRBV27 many CASSLSGSGANVLTF TGTGCCAGCAGCTTATCCGGGTCTGGGGCCAACGTCCTGACTTTC
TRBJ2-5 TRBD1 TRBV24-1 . CATSASGQGVETQYF TGTGCCACCAGTGCTAGCGGACAGGGGGTAGAGACCCAGTACTTC
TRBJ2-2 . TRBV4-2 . CASSQEASRLRGELFF TGTGCCAGCAGCCAAGAGGCCAGCAGGCTTAGGGGGGAGCTGTTTTTT
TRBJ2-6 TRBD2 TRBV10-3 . CAISPRLAGERGGANVLTF TGTGCCATCAGTCCTAGACTAGCGGGAGAGCGCGGTGGGGCCAACGTCCTGACTTTC
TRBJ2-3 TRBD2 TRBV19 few CASSPLAGAFTDTQYF TGTGCCAGTAGTCCGCTAGCGGGAGCCTTCACAGATACGCAGTATTTT
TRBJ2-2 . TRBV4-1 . CASSQPLAGELFF TGCGCCAGCAGCCAACCCCTGGCCGGGGAGCTGTTTTTT
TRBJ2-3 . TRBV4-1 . CASSQVIWGAVTTDTQYF TGTGCCAGCAGCCAAGTTATATGGGGGGCGGTGACCACAGATACGCAGTATTTT
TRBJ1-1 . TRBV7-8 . CASSLDGVLNTEAFF TGTGCCAGCAGCTTAGACGGAGTATTAAACACTGAAGCTTTCTTT
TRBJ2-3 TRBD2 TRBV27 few CASSFLLKAGIGTDTQYF TGTGCCAGCAGTTTCCTCCTTAAAGCGGGAATCGGCACAGATACGCAGTATTTT
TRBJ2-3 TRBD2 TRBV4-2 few CASSQQPTSGGADTQYF TGTGCCAGCAGCCAACAACCGACTAGCGGGGGGGCAGATACGCAGTATTTT
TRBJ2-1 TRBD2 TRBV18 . CASSPSTSGRNNEQFF TGTGCCAGCTCACCCTCAACTAGCGGGAGGAACAATGAGCAGTTCTTC
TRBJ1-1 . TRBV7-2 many CASSLTRGGGDTEAFF TGTGCCAGCAGCTTAACGCGGGGTGGGGGGGACACTGAAGCTTTCTTT
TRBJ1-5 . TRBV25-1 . CASSEGEGSQPQHF TGTGCCAGCAGTGAGGGCGAGGGGAGTCAGCCCCAGCATTTT
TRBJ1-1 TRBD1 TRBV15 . CATTTGTGGTEAFF TGTGCCACCACCACCGGGACAGGGGGAACTGAAGCTTTCTTT
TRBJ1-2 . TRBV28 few CASRPTGRLYGYTF TGTGCCAGCAGGCCAACCGGGAGACTCTATGGCTACACCTTC
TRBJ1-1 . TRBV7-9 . CASSLVTMNTEAFF TGTGCCAGCAGCTTAGTAACTATGAACACTGAAGCTTTCTTT
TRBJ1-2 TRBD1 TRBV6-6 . CASSHRGLLTF TGTGCCAGCAGTCACAGGGGGCTCCTCACCTTC
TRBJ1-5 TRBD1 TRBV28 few CASSSRQGVIQPQHF TGTGCCAGCAGTTCCCGACAGGGGGTGATTCAGCCCCAGCATTTT
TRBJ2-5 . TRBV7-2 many CASSLSWQETQYF TGTGCCAGCAGCTTAAGCTGGCAAGAGACCCAGTACTTC
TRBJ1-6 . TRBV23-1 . CASSQSSPTRFYSPLHF TGCGCCAGCAGTCAATCCTCACCGACACGTTTTTACTCACCCCTCCACTTT
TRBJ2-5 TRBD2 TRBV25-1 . CASSESPSGRDPAAQYF TGTGCCAGCAGTGAATCTCCTAGCGGGAGGGACCCCGCGGCCCAGTACTTC
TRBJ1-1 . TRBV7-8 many CASSTEPRGYTEAFF TGTGCCAGCAGCACCGAGCCCAGGGGATACACTGAAGCTTTCTTT
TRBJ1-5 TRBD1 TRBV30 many CAWEQGAGQPQHF TGTGCCTGGGAACAGGGGGCAGGACAGCCCCAGCATTTT
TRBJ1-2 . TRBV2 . CASRTLKVLYTF TGTGCCAGCAGAACCCTGAAGGTTCTCTACACCTTC
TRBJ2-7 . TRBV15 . CATSWGPPYEQYF TGTGCCACCAGCTGGGGACCGCCCTACGAGCAGTACTTC
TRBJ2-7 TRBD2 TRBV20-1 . CSGRGRAYYEQYF TGCAGTGGTCGCGGGAGGGCCTACTACGAGCAGTACTTC
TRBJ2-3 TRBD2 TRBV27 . CASSIAGRTDTQYF TGTGCCAGCAGCATAGCGGGTCGCACAGATACGCAGTATTTT
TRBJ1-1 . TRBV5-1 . CASSSEGVRNTEAFF TGCGCCAGCAGCTCCGAAGGGGTCCGGAACACTGAAGCTTTCTTT
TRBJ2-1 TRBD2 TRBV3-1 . CASSQRTSLKANEQFF TGTGCCAGCAGCCAGCGGACTAGCCTTAAGGCAAATGAGCAGTTCTTC
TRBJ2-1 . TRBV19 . CASRHSSGIYNEQFF TGTGCCAGTAGACACAGCAGTGGGATCTACAATGAGCAGTTCTTC
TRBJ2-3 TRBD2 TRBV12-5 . CASGSTSGRTDTQYF TGTGCTAGTGGTTCAACTAGCGGGAGAACAGATACGCAGTATTTT
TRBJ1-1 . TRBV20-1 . CSARWGGTSTEAFF TGCAGTGCTAGGTGGGGGGGGACGAGCACTGAAGCTTTCTTT